This T cell receptor (beta chain) was captured by sequencing in a study of blood T cell repertoires in COVID-19. As for the study in general: The study drew acute and convalescent COVID-19 samples from the United States, Italy and Spain. The analysed material was cDNA or gDNA that came from T cells, B-cell-depleted T cells, or PBMCs.

Authors' processing steps: Amplification from reference gene primers served as the basis for estimated nucleated cell counts. The table came from immunoSEQ multiplex PCR; TCRdb's copy has only in-frame clones and leaves some out. The V and J calls and clone size come from that table; D and trimming were worked out from the DNA. This sample carries about 150,000 clones, around 92% of them seen once, and the ten largest clones take 2.5% to 3.5%. This clone was seen at least ten times. The germline V and J ends were trimmed by 5 bases and 0 bases, with 16 bases remaining between them. Germline V gene sequence: CDR1 SGHAT, CDR2 FQNNGV. The CDR3 is 16 amino acids.

The TCR sequence derives from a man in his 60s with acute or convalescent COVID-19. Sample: peripheral blood. This rearrangement joins TRBV11-2 to TRBJ1-2; unclear D gene. CDR3 nucleotides: TGTGCCAGCAGCCCTCCGGGGATACGATCTAACTATGGCTACACCTTC. Protein: CASSPPGIRSNYGYTF.